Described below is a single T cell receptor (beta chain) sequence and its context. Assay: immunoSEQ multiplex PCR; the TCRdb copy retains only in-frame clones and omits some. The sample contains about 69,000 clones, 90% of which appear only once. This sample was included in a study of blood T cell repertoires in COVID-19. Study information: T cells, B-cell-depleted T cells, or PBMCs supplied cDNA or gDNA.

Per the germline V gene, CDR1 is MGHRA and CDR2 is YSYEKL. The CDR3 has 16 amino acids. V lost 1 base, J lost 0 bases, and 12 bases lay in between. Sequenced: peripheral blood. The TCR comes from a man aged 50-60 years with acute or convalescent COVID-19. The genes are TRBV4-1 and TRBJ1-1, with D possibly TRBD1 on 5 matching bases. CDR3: CASSQGTGGVNTEAFF. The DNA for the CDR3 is TGCGCCAGCAGCCAAGGTACAGGAGGGGTGAACACTGAAGCTTTCTTT.